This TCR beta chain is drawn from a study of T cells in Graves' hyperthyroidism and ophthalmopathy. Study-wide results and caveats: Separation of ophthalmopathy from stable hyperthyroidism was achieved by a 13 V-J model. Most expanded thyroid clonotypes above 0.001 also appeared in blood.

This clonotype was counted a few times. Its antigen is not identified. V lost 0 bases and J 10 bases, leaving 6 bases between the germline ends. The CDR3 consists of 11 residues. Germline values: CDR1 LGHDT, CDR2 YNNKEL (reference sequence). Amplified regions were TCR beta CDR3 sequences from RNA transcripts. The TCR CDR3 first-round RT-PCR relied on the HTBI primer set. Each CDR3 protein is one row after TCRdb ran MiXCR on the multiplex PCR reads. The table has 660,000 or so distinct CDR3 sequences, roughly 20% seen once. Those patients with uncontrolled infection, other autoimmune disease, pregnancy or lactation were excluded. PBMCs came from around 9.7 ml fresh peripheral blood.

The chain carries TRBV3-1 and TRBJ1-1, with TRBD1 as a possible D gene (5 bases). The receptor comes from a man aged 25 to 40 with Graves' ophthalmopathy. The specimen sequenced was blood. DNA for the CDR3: TGTGCCAGCAGCCAAGAGGGGGGAGCTTTCTTT. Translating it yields CASSQEGGAFF.